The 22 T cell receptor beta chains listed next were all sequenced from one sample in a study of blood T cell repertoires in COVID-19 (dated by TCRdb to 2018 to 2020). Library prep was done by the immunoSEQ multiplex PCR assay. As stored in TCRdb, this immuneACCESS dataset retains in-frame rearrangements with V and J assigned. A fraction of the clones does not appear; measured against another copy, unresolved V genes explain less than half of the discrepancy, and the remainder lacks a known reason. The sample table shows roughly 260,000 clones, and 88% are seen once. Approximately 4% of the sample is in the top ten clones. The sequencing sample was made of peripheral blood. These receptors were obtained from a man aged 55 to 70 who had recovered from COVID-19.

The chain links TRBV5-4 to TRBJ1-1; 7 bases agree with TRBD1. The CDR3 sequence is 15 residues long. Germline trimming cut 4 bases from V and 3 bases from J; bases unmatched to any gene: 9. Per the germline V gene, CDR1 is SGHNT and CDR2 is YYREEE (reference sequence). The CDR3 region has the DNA TGTGCCAGCAGCCGGACGTCTGACAGGGACACTGAAGCTTTCTTT. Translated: CASSRTSDRDTEAFF.

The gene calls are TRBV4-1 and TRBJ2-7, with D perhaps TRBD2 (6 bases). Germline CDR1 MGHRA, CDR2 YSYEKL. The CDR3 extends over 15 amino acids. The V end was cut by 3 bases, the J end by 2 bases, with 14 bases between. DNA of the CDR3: TGCGCCAGCAGCCATTCAAGCGCGGGAACCTACGAGCAGTACTTC. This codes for CASSHSSAGTYEQYF.

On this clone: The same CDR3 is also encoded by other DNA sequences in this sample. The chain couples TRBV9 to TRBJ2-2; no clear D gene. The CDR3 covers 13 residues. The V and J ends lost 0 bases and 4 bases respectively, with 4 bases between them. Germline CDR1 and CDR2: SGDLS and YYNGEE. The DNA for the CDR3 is TGTGCCAGCAGCGTAGTCGTCACCGGGGAGCTGTTTTTT. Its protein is CASSVVVTGELFF.

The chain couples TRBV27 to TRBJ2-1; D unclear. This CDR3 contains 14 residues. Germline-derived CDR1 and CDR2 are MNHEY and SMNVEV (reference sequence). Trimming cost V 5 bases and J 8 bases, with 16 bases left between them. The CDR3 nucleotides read TGTGCCAGCAGTCCCAGGCCTCTCAAGGATGAGCAGTTCTTC. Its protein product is CASSPRPLKDEQFF.

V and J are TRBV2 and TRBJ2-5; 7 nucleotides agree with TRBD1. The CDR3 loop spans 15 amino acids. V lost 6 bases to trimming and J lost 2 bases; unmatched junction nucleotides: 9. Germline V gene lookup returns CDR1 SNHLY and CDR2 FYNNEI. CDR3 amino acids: CASRDKTGYQETQYF. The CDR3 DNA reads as TGTGCCAGCAGGGATAAGACAGGGTATCAAGAGACCCAGTACTTC.

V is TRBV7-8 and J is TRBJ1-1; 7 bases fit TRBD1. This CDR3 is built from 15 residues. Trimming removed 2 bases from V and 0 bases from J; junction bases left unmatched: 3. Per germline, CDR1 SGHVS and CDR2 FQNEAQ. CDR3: CASSLTTGLNTEAFF. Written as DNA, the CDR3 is TGTGCCAGCAGCTTAACGACAGGGCTGAACACTGAAGCTTTCTTT.

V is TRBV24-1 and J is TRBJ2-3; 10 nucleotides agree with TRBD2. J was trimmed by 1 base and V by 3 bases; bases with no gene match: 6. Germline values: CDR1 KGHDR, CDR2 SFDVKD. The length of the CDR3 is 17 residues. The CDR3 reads CATSDLSGGSGTDTQYF. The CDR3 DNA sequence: TGTGCCACCAGTGATCTTAGCGGGGGGTCGGGCACAGATACGCAGTATTTT.

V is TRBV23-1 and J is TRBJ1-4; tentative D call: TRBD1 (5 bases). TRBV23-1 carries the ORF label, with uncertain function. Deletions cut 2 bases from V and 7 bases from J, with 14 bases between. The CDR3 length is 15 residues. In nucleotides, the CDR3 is TGCGCCAGCAGTCAACACCGGGGGAAGGGTGAAAAACTGTTTTTT. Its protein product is CASSQHRGKGEKLFF.

The chain's CDR3 is CASSLTGSTEAFF. In nucleotides, the CDR3 is TGTGCCAGCAGCTTAACGGGGAGCACTGAAGCTTTCTTT. The chain carries TRBV7-9 and TRBJ1-1; D is ambiguous. With 2 bases removed from V and 4 bases from J, the gap between germline ends came to 8 bases. From germline, CDR1 is SEHNR and CDR2 FQNEAQ (reference sequence). This CDR3 comprises 13 residues.

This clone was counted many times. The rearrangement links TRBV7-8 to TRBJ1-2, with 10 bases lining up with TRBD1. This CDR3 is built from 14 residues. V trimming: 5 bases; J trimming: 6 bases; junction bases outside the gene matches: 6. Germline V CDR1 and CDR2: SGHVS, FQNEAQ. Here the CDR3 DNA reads TGTGCCAGCAGCCCCCGGGACAGGGGCCATGGCTACACCTTC. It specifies CASSPRDRGHGYTF. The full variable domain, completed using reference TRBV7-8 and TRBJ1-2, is GAGVSQSPRYKVAKRGQDVALRCDPISGHVSLFWYQQALGQGPEFLTYFQNEAQLDKSGLPSDRFFAERPEGSVSTLKIQRTQQEDSAVYLCASSPRDRGHGYTFGSGTRLTVV.

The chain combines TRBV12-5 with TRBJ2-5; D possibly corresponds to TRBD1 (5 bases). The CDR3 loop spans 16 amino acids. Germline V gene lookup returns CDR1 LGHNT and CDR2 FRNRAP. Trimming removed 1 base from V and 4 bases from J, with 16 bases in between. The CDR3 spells CASGLGDRPVGETQYF. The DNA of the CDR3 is TGTGCTAGTGGTTTGGGTGACAGACCAGTTGGAGAGACCCAGTACTTC. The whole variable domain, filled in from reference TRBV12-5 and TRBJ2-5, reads DARVTQTPRHKVTEMGQEVTMRCQPILGHNTVFWYRQTMMQGLELLAYFRNRAPLDDSGMPKDRFSAEMPDATLATLKIQPSEPRDSAVYFCASGLGDRPVGETQYFGPGTRLLVL.

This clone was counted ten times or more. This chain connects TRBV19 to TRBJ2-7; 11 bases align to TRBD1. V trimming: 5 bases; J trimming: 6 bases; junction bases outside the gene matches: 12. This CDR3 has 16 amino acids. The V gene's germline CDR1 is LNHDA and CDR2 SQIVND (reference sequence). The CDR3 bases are TGTGCCAGTAGTCCAAGGGGACAGGGGGGTCGTCCCGAGCAGTACTTC. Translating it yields CASSPRGQGGRPEQYF.

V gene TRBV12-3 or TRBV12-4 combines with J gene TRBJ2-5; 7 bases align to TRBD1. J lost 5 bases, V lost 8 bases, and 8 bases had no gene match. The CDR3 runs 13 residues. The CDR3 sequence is CASGIRGLETQYF. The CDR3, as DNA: TGTGCCAGCGGGATCAGGGGGTTGGAGACCCAGTACTTC.

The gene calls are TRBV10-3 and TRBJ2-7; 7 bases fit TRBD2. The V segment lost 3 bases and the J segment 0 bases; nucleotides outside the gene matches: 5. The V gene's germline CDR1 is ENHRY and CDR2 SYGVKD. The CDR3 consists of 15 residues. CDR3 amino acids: CAISEISGPSYEQYF. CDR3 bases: TGTGCCATCAGTGAAATTAGCGGGCCCTCCTACGAGCAGTACTTC.

The CDR3 sequence: CATSDRTAYNEQFF. Written as DNA, the CDR3 is TGTGCCACCAGTGACCGAACTGCATACAATGAGCAGTTCTTC. The chain carries TRBV24-1 and TRBJ2-1; no definite D call. The germline V gene encodes CDR1 KGHDR and CDR2 SFDVKD. The V end lost 4 bases, the J end lost 4 bases, and 10 bases lay between the germline ends. The length of the CDR3 is 14 residues.

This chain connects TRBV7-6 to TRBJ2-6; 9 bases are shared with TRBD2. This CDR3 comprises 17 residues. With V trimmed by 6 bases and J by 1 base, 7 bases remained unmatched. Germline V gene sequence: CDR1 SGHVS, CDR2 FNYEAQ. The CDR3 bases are TGTGCCAGCAGGGATAGCGGGGGCCATTCTGGGGCCAACGTCCTGACTTTC. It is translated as CASRDSGGHSGANVLTF. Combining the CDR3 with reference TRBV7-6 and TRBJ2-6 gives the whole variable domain GAGVSQSPRYKVTKRGQDVALRCDPISGHVSLYWYRQALGQGPEFLTYFNYEAQQDKSGLPNDRFSAERPEGSISTLTIQRTEQRDSAMYRCASRDSGGHSGANVLTFGAGSRLTVL.

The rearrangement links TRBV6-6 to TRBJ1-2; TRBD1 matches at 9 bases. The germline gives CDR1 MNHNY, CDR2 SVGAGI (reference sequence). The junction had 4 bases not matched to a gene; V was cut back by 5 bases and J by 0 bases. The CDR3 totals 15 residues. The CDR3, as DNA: TGTGCCAGCAGTACCGGACAGGGGACTAACTATGGCTACACCTTC. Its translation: CASSTGQGTNYGYTF.

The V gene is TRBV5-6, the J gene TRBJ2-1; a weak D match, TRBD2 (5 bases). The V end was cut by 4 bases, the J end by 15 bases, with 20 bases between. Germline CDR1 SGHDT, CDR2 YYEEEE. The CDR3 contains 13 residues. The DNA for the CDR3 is TGTGCCAGCAGCCAAGATACTAGTACGGTGGGGTTCTTC. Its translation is CASSQDTSTVGFF.

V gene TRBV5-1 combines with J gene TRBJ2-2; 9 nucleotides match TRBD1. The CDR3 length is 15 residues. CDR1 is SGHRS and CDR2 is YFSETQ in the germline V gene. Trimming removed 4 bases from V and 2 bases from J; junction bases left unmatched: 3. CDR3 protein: CASSKGQGNTGELFF. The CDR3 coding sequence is TGCGCCAGCAGCAAGGGACAGGGAAACACCGGGGAGCTGTTTTTT.

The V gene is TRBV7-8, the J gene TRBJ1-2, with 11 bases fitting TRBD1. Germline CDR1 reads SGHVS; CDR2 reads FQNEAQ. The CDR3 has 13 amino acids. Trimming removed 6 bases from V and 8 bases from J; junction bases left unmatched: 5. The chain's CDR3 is CASRGQGVEGYTF. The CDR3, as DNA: TGTGCCAGCAGGGGACAGGGGGTCGAGGGCTACACCTTC.

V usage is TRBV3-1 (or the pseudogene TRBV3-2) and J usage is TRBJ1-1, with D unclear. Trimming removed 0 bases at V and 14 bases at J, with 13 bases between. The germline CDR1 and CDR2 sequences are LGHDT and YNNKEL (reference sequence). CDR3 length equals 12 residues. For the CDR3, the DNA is TGTGCCAGCAGCCAAGATTTCGGGAGGTGCTTCTTT. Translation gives CASSQDFGRCFF.

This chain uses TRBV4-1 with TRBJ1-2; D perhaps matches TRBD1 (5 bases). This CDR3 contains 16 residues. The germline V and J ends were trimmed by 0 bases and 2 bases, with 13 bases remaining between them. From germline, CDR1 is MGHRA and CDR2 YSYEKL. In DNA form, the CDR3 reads TGCGCCAGCAGCCAAGACCGGCCGGGGGAGAACTATGGCTACACCTTC. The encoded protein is CASSQDRPGENYGYTF.